This entry lists 6 T cell receptor beta chains sequenced from one sample in a study of radiation and T cells in renal cell carcinoma. TCRdb keeps only in-frame clones here, not all; method: immunoSEQ multiplex PCR. This table has 100,000 to 150,000 clones, around 82% appearing once. The sample's time point: blood 2 weeks post-SBRT. Treatment described: 15 Gy SBRT to primary tumor, nephrectomy 4 weeks later. The sample consisted of blood, taken from a patient whose treatment included radiotherapy and nephrectomy. These receptor sequences come from a man between 50 and 59 years old with renal cell carcinoma.

CDR3 sequence: CASSRERVTDTQYF. CDR3 DNA: TGTGCCAGCAGTCGGGAGCGGGTCACAGATACGCAGTATTTT. The chain recombines TRBV11-2 with TRBJ2-3; D perhaps matches TRBD2 (6 bases). Trimming cost V 6 bases and J 2 bases, with 12 bases left between them. CDR3 length: 14 residues. Germline V gives CDR1 SGHAT, CDR2 FQNNGV.

The V and J genes are TRBV4-3 and TRBJ1-1, with 7 bases lining up with TRBD1. The CDR3 is 15 amino acids. V shed 4 bases, J shed 1 base, and the junction held 6 bases outside the gene matches. Germline V gene sequence: CDR1 LGHNA, CDR2 YSLEER. The CDR3 nucleotides read TGCGCCAGCAGCCCAATCCGGGACAGGAACACTGAAGCTTTCTTT. It encodes CASSPIRDRNTEAFF.

V gene TRBV9 combines with J gene TRBJ1-2; D is ambiguous. The CDR3 spans 14 residues. Germline V gene lookup returns CDR1 SGDLS and CDR2 YYNGEE. V was shortened by 0 bases and J by 2 bases, with 8 bases between the two germline ends. CDR3 coding DNA: TGTGCCAGCAGCGTAGGGAACTTAAACTATGGCTACACCTTC. It encodes CASSVGNLNYGYTF.

V and J are TRBV9 and TRBJ2-6; D not resolved. The CDR3 extends over 17 amino acids. Trimming shortened V by 0 bases and J by 0 bases, and 10 bases separated the two germline ends. CDR1 and CDR2 (germline): SGDLS, YYNGEE. The CDR3 sequence: CASSVGGPDSGANVLTF. In DNA, the CDR3 is TGTGCCAGCAGCGTAGGTGGGCCGGACTCTGGGGCCAACGTCCTGACTTTC.

This clone turned up a few times. The genes are TRBV20-1 and TRBJ2-2; D not resolved. The germline V gene encodes CDR1 DFQATT and CDR2 SNEGSKA (reference sequence). Trimming cost V 3 bases and J 8 bases, with 7 bases left between them. The CDR3 consists of 11 residues. The CDR3: CSASGRGELFF. The CDR3, as DNA: TGCAGTGCTAGCGGTAGGGGGGAGCTGTTTTTT.

This rearrangement joins TRBV29-1 to TRBJ1-1; 9 bases map to TRBD1. This CDR3 comprises 10 residues. V lost 7 bases to trimming and J lost 8 bases; unmatched junction nucleotides: 2. Germline V gene sequence: CDR1 SQVTM, CDR2 ANQGSEA. CDR3 in amino acids: CSAGTGEAFF. For the CDR3, the DNA is TGCAGCGCCGGGACAGGGGAAGCTTTCTTT.